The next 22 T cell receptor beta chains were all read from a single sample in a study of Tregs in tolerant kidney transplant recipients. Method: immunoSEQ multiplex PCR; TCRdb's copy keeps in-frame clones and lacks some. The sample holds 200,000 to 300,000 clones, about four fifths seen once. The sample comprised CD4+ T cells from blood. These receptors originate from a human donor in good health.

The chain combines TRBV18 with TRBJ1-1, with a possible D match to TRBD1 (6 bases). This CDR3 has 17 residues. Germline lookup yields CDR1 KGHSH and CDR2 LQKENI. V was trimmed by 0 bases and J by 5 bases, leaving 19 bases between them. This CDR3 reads CASSPPGTGRLRTEAFF. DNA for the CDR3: TGTGCCAGCTCACCACCGGGTACAGGGCGATTGAGGACTGAAGCTTTCTTT.

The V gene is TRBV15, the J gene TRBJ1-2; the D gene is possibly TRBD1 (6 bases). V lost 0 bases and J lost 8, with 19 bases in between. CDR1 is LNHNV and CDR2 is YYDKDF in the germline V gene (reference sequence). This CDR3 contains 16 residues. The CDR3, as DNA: TGTGCCACCAGCAGAGATTCCGCGGGGAGGGGGTCCGGCTACACCTTC. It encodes CATSRDSAGRGSGYTF. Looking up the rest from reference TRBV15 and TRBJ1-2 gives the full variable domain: DAMVIQNPRYQVTQFGKPVTLSCSQTLNHNVMYWYQQKSSQAPKLLFHYYDKDFNNEADTPDNFQSRRPNTSFCFLDIRSPGLGDTAMYLCATSRDSAGRGSGYTFGSGTRLTVV.

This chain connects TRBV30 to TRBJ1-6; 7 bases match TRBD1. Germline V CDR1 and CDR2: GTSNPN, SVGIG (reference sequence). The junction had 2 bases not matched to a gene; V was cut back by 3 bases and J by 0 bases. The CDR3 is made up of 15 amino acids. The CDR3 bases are TGTGCCTGGAGGACAGGGAGCTCCTATAATTCACCCCTCCACTTT. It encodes CAWRTGSSYNSPLHF.

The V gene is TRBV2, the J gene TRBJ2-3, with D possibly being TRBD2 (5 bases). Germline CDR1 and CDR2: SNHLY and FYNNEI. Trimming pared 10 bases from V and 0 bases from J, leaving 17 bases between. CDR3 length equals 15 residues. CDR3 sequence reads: CATRGTDVSTDTQYF. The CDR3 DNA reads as TGTGCCACCCGGGGAACGGACGTAAGCACAGATACGCAGTATTTT.

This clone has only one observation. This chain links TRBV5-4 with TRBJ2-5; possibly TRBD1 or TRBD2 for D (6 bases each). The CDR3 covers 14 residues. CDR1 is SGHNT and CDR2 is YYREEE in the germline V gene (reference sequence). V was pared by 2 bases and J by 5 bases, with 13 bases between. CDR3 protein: CASSFGGAGETQYF. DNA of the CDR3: TGTGCCAGCAGCTTTGGGGGCGCGGGGGAGACCCAGTACTTC.

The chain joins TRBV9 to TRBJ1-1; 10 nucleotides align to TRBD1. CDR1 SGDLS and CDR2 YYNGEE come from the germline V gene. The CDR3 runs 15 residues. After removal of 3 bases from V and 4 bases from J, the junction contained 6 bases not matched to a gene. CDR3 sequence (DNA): TGTGCCAGCAGCGCAAGACAGGGGGCCAGCACTGAAGCTTTCTTT. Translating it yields CASSARQGASTEAFF.

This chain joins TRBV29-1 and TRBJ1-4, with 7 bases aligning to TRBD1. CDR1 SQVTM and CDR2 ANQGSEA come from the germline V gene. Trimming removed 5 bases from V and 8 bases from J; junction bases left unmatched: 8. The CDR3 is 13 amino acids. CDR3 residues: CSVTRGKGEKLFF. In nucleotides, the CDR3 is TGCAGCGTTACCAGGGGGAAAGGGGAAAAACTGTTTTTT.

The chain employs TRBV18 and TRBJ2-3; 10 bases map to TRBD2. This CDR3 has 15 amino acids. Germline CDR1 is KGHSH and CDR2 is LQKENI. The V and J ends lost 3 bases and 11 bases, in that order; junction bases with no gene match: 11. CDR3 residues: CASSPPSASGSVQYF. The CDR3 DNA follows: TGTGCCAGCTCACCCCCCTCCGCTAGCGGGAGTGTGCAGTATTTT.

The CDR3 region has the DNA TGTGCCAGCAGCGCAAACAGGGGTTACAATGAGCAGTTCTTC. It translates to CASSANRGYNEQFF. This chain links TRBV9 with TRBJ2-1; 7 bases agree with TRBD1. After removal of 3 bases from V and 4 bases from J, the junction contained 4 bases not matched to a gene. This CDR3 region has 14 residues. Germline CDR1 and CDR2: SGDLS and YYNGEE.

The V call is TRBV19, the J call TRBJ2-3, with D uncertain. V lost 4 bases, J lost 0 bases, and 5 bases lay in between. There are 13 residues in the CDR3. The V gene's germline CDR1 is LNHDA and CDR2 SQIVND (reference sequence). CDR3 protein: CASSTVSTDTQYF. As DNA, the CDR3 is TGTGCCAGTAGTACCGTCAGCACAGATACGCAGTATTTT.

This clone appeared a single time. CDR3 nucleotides: TGTGCCAGCAGCTTGACAGGGGGCCAGGGTGGCTACACCTTC. This translates into CASSLTGGQGGYTF. The chain links TRBV7-8 to TRBJ1-2; TRBD1 matches 10 bases. This CDR3 spans 14 amino acids. CDR1 SGHVS and CDR2 FQNEAQ come from the germline V gene. After removal of 3 bases from V and 7 bases from J, the junction contained 5 bases not matched to a gene.

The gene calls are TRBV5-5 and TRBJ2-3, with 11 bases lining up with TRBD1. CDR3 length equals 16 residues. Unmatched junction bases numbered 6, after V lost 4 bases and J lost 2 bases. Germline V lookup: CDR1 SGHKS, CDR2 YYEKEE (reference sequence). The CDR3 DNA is TGTGCCAGCAGCGGGAGGGACAGGGGGATCACAGATACGCAGTATTTT. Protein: CASSGRDRGITDTQYF.

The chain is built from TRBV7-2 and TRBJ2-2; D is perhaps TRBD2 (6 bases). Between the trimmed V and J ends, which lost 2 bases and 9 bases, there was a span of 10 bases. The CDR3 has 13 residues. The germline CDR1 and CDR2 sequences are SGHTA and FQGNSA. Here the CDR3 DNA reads TGTGCCAGCAGCTTATTCGGGAGCCGGGAGCTGTTTTTT. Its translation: CASSLFGSRELFF.

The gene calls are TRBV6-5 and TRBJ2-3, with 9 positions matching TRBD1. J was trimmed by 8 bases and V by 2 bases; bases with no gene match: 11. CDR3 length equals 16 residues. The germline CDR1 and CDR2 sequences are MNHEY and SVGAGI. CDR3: CASSYDPGQGSSTQYF. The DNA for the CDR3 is TGTGCCAGCAGTTACGATCCAGGACAGGGGTCGTCTACGCAGTATTTT.

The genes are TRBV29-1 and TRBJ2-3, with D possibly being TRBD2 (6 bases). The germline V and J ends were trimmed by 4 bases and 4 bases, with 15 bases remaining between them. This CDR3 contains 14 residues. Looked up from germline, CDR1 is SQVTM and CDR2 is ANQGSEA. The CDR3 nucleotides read TGCAGCGTTGGGAGGGGCACTAGCCCAGATACGCAGTATTTT. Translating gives CSVGRGTSPDTQYF.

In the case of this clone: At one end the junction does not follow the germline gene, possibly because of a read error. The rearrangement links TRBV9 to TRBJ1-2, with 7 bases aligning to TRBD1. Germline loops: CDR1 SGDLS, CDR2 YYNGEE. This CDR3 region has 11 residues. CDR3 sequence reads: CASSVGQTLYF. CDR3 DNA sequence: TGTGCCAGCAGCGTGGGACAGACCCTATACTTC.

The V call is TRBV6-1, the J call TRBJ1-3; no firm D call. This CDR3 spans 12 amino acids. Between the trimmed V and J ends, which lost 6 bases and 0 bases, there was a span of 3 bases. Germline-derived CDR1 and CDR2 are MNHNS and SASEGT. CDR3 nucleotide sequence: TGTGCCAGCAGGAGCTCTGGAAACACCATATATTTT. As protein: CASRSSGNTIYF.

The CDR3 DNA sequence: TGCGCCAGCAGCTCCCTACAGGGGGGGAACTATGGCTACACCTTC. It is translated as CASSSLQGGNYGYTF. The chain recombines TRBV5-1 with TRBJ1-2; 8 positions agree with TRBD1. CDR1 is SGHRS, CDR2 YFSETQ, per germline. Trimming cost V 3 bases and J 2 bases; bases outside gene matches: 6. This CDR3 has 15 amino acids.

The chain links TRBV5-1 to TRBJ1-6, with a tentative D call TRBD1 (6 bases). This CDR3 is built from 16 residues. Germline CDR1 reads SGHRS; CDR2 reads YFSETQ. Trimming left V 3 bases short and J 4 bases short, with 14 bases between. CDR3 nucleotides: TGCGCCAGCAGCTCCTCCTCCGGACAGTATAATTCACCCCTCCACTTT. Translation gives CASSSSSGQYNSPLHF. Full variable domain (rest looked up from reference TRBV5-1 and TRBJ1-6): KAGVTQTPRYLIKTRGQQVTLSCSPISGHRSVSWYQQTPGQGLQFLFEYFSETQRNKGNFPGRFSGRQFSNSRSEMNVSTLELGDSALYLCASSSSSGQYNSPLHFGNGTRLTVT.

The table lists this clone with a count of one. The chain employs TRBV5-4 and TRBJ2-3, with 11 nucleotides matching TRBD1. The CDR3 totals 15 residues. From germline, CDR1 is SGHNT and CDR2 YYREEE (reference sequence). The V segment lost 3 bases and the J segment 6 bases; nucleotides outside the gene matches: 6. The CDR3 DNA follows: TGTGCCAGCAGCTCCGGACAGGGGGCTCGGGATACGCAGTATTTT. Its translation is CASSSGQGARDTQYF.

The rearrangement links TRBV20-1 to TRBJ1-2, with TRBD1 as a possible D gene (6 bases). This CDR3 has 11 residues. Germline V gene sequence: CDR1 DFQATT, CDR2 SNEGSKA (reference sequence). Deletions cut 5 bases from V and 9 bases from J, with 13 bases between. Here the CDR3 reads CSAPDSVSYTF. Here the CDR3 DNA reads TGCAGTGCTCCGGACAGCGTGAGCTACACCTTC.

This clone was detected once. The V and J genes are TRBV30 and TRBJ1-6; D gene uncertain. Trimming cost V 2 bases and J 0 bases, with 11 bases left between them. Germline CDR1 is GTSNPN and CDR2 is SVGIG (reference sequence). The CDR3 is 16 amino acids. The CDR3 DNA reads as TGTGCCTGGAGTTTGGCGGATAGCTCCTATAATTCACCCCTCCACTTT. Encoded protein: CAWSLADSSYNSPLHF.